Below, 23 T cell receptor beta chains from the same sample are listed, as sequenced in a study of identical twins. TCRdb itself ran the 5' RACE reads through MiXCR, one entry per CDR3 protein. The profile shows fewer than 250,000 distinct CDR3 sequences, 6% to 8.5% of them singletons. Another study also made use of these data, one on yellow fever vaccine responses in identical twins.

The source material was CD8+ T cells sorted from blood. All receptors derive from a woman aged 18-35 years in good health.

This clonotype was counted many times. V and J are TRBV25-1 and TRBJ2-7; 7 nucleotides match TRBD1. V dropped 4 bases and J dropped 3; count of bases not matched to a gene: 6. The CDR3 sequence is 14 residues long. Per germline, CDR1 MGHDK and CDR2 SYGVNS. This CDR3 is CASSARGQYYEQYF. CDR3 nucleotide sequence: TGTGCCAGCAGTGCCCGGGGACAGTACTACGAGCAGTACTTC.

This clonotype has a handful of counts. The chain recombines TRBV7-8 with TRBJ2-4; D not certain. Trimming took off 1 base at V and 1 base at J, with 5 bases between the two ends. CDR1 and CDR2 (germline): SGHVS, FQNEAQ. This CDR3 is 14 amino acids long. In DNA, the CDR3 is TGTGCCAGCAGCTTAGGGATGGCCAAAAACATTCAGTACTTC. As protein: CASSLGMAKNIQYF.

The chain is built from TRBV6-5 and TRBJ1-1; tentatively, D is TRBD1 (5 bases). The CDR3 loop spans 13 amino acids. The germline gives CDR1 MNHEY, CDR2 SVGAGI. V lost 2 bases and J 4 bases, leaving 8 bases between the germline ends. In DNA form, the CDR3 reads TGTGCCAGCAGTTACACGGGGACCACTGAAGCTTTCTTT. Residues: CASSYTGTTEAFF.

This clonotype has just a few counts. The V and J genes are TRBV5-1 and TRBJ2-1; TRBD1 is a possible D gene (5 bases). Looked up from germline, CDR1 is SGHRS and CDR2 is YFSETQ. The CDR3 is 14 amino acids. V was pared by 5 bases and J by 7 bases, with 16 bases between. The CDR3 here is CASRASGFGNEQFF. CDR3 in DNA: TGCGCCAGCAGGGCGTCAGGGTTTGGAAATGAGCAGTTCTTC.

The table lists this clonotype with many counts. Its ends do not fully match the called genes, so a read error is possible. The chain has TRBV5-1 and TRBJ2-3; D unclear. The CDR3 length is 12 residues. Germline V CDR1 and CDR2: SGHRS, YFSETQ. The CDR3 DNA reads TGTGCCAGCTCACGAAGCACAGATACGCAGTATTTT. Translating gives CASSRSTDTQYF.

The rearrangement uses TRBV6-5 and TRBJ2-7; 7 bases align to TRBD1. Germline CDR1 reads MNHEY; CDR2 reads SVGAGI. V was pared by 4 bases and J by 0 bases, with 6 bases of the junction left unmatched. This CDR3 contains 15 residues. CDR3 protein: CASSSDRVGSYEQYF. CDR3 DNA sequence: TGTGCCAGCAGTTCCGACAGGGTGGGCTCCTACGAGCAGTACTTC.

This clonotype has more than one count but fewer than ten. The chain carries TRBV19 and TRBJ2-2; D not certain. The CDR3 extends over 14 amino acids. Germline V gene sequence: CDR1 LNHDA, CDR2 SQIVND (reference sequence). Trimming cost V 1 base and J 4 bases, with 7 bases left between them. CDR3 residues: CASSIGPVTGELFF. The CDR3 DNA reads as TGTGCCAGTAGTATAGGCCCGGTCACCGGGGAGCTGTTTTTT.

This clonotype occurred a few times. This chain links TRBV6-1 with TRBJ2-4, with 12 bases aligning to TRBD2. Germline values: CDR1 MNHNS, CDR2 SASEGT. Losses at the gene ends were 2 bases for V and 2 bases for J; bases not matched to a gene: 7. This CDR3 is built from 18 residues. The CDR3 loop is CASSESPSGGASKNIQYF. DNA for the CDR3: TGTGCCAGCAGTGAAAGCCCTAGCGGGGGGGCGTCCAAAAACATTCAGTACTTC.

This clonotype has just a few counts. The chain recombines TRBV7-9 with TRBJ2-3; 9 bases are shared with TRBD1. This CDR3 is built from 15 residues. Looked up from germline, CDR1 is SEHNR and CDR2 is FQNEAQ (reference sequence). The trim removed 4 bases at V and 4 bases at J, leaving 6 bases unmatched. The CDR3 bases are TGTGCCAGCAGCTGGCCGGGACAGGGCCCAGATACGCAGTATTTT. Its protein is CASSWPGQGPDTQYF.

In this sample, this clonotype turned up a few times. This chain connects TRBV14 to TRBJ2-7, with D uncertain. V gave up 0 bases and J gave up 0 bases, with 9 bases separating them. The CDR3 runs 15 residues. Germline CDR1 and CDR2: SGHDN and FVKESK. The CDR3 protein is CASSQEKPSSYEQYF. CDR3 nucleotide sequence: TGTGCCAGCAGCCAAGAAAAACCGTCCTCCTACGAGCAGTACTTC.

The table lists this clonotype with many counts. The V gene is TRBV20-1, the J gene TRBJ1-1; 9 bases are a match to TRBD1. Trimming at V came to 6 bases and at J to 1 base, leaving 3 bases not matched to a gene. The germline CDR1 and CDR2 sequences are DFQATT and SNEGSKA (reference sequence). The CDR3 length is 13 residues. As DNA, the CDR3 is TGCAGTGCCTCGGACAGGGGGAACACTGAAGCTTTCTTT. The encoded protein is CSASDRGNTEAFF.

At least ten counts were recorded for this clonotype. Sequence at one end of the junction differs from germline and may be a read error. V usage is TRBV5-8 and J usage is TRBJ1-1; maybe TRBD1 (5 bases). CDR1 is SGHTS, CDR2 YDEGEE, per germline. This CDR3 is 14 amino acids long. CDR3 loop: CASSLGDQDTEAFF. The CDR3 DNA sequence: TGTGCCAGCAGCTTGGGGGATCAGGACACCGAAGCTTTCTTT.

This clonotype was counted ten times or more. The chain links TRBV12-3 or TRBV12-4 to TRBJ2-5; D is possibly TRBD2 (5 bases). The CDR3 has 15 amino acids. The germline V and J ends were trimmed by 5 bases and 0 bases, with 13 bases remaining between them. The CDR3 DNA reads TGTGCCAGCAGTAGGTTGGGAGAGTACCAAGAGACCCAGTACTTC. Encoded protein: CASSRLGEYQETQYF.

This clonotype was counted ten times or more. The rearrangement joins TRBV7-9 to TRBJ2-2; 10 bases map to TRBD2. The CDR3 has 14 amino acids. Unmatched junction bases numbered 0, after V lost 2 bases and J lost 6 bases. Germline-derived CDR1 and CDR2 are SEHNR and FQNEAQ (reference sequence). CDR3 amino acids: CASSLSGRAGELFF. The CDR3 DNA follows: TGTGCCAGCAGCTTAAGCGGGAGGGCCGGGGAGCTGTTTTTT.

This clonotype was found many times. The chain joins TRBV4-1 to TRBJ2-1, with no clear D. This CDR3 spans 13 amino acids. Germline CDR1 is MGHRA and CDR2 is YSYEKL. Trimming removed 3 bases from V and 5 bases from J, with 8 bases in between. Here the CDR3 reads CASSQTLNNEQFF. In nucleotides, the CDR3 is TGCGCCAGCAGCCAGACCTTAAACAATGAGCAGTTCTTC.

This rearrangement joins TRBV20-1 to TRBJ2-3; TRBD1 or TRBD2 may be the D gene (5 bases each). The germline V gene encodes CDR1 DFQATT and CDR2 SNEGSKA (reference sequence). There are 13 residues in the CDR3. V was shortened by 6 bases and J by 6 bases, with 16 bases between the two germline ends. As DNA, the CDR3 is TGCAGTGCCGACCGGGGCTTTGGCGATACGCAGTATTTT. Translating gives CSADRGFGDTQYF.

The sample holds a few counts of this clonotype. The gene calls are TRBV2 and TRBJ2-1; D is unresolved. Looked up from germline, CDR1 is SNHLY and CDR2 is FYNNEI. V lost 2 bases to trimming and J lost 8 bases, with 10 bases between them. The CDR3 spans 13 residues. The CDR3 DNA reads TGTGCCAGCAGTGAAAACAAACACGATGAGCAGTTCTTC. This encodes CASSENKHDEQFF.

This clonotype has a count of ten or more. This chain joins TRBV28 and TRBJ1-4; D is uncertain. Germline V gene data show CDR1 as MDHEN and CDR2 as SYDVKM. The CDR3 extends over 13 amino acids. Trimming cost V 6 bases and J 5 bases, with 10 bases left between them. DNA of the CDR3: TGTGCCAGCAGCGGTAGAAGAAATGAAAAACTGTTTTTT. This translates into CASSGRRNEKLFF. Drawing the rest from reference TRBV28 and TRBJ1-4, the complete variable domain is DVKVTQSSRYLVKRTGEKVFLECVQDMDHENMFWYRQDPGLGLRLIYFSYDVKMKEKGDIPEGYSVSREKKERFSLILESASTNQTSMYLCASSGRRNEKLFFGSGTQLSVL.

The table lists this clonotype with many counts. The V gene is TRBV6-5, the J gene TRBJ2-2; D ambiguous. Germline loops: CDR1 MNHEY, CDR2 SVGAGI. V lost 0 bases and J lost 8, with 10 bases in between. The CDR3 extends over 14 amino acids. CDR3 sequence: CASSYSKSTGELFF. The DNA for the CDR3 is TGTGCCAGCAGTTACTCGAAGAGTACTGGGGAGCTGTTTTTT.

This clonotype was recorded a few times. This chain joins TRBV12-3 or TRBV12-4 and TRBJ2-1, with TRBD2 matching over 9 bases. The length of the CDR3 is 14 residues. Trimming at V came to 3 bases and at J to 7 bases, leaving 4 bases not matched to a gene. The CDR3 region has the DNA TGTGCCAGCAGTTTTTTCCTAGCGGGGAATGAGCAGTTCTTC. This encodes CASSFFLAGNEQFF.

The table lists this clonotype with a few counts. The chain links TRBV4-1 to TRBJ1-1; TRBD1 aligns across 7 bases. J was trimmed by 0 bases and V by 1 base; bases with no gene match: 8. The CDR3 is 17 amino acids. Germline V CDR1 and CDR2: MGHRA, YSYEKL. The CDR3 reads CASSQASTGYLNTEAFF. CDR3 coding DNA: TGCGCCAGCAGCCAAGCCTCGACAGGGTACCTGAACACTGAAGCTTTCTTT.

Many counts were recorded for this clonotype. This chain links TRBV27 with TRBJ2-1; D may be TRBD1 or TRBD2 (6 bases each). The CDR3 has 14 amino acids. The germline gives CDR1 MNHEY, CDR2 SMNVEV (reference sequence). V lost 6 bases and J lost 12, with 21 bases in between. CDR3 in amino acids: CASSTPGTPEGQFF. CDR3 bases: TGTGCCAGCAGCACCCCCGGGACACCGGAGGGGCAGTTCTTC.

The gene calls are TRBV7-8 and TRBJ2-2; 8 bases map to TRBD2. This CDR3 region has 14 residues. The J segment lost 6 bases and the V segment lost 7 bases, leaving 7 bases of the junction unmatched. Germline CDR1 is SGHVS and CDR2 is FQNEAQ. The CDR3 DNA reads TGTGCCAGCACCTCCGGGGGGGCCCCCGGGGAGCTGTTTTTT. This translates into CASTSGGAPGELFF.